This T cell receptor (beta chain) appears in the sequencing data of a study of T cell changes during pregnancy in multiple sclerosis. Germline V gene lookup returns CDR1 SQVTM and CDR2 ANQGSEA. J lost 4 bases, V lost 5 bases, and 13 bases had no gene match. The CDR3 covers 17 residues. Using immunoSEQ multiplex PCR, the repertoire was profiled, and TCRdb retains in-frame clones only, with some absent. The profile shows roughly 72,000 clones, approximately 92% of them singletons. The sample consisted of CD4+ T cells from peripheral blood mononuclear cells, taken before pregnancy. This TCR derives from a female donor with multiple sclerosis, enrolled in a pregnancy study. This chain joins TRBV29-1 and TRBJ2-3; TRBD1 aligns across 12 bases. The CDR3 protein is CSVRDRGRGRRPDTQYF. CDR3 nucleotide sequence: TGCAGCGTTCGGGACAGGGGGCGAGGGCGGAGACCAGATACGCAGTATTTT.